The T cell receptor beta chain described here comes from a study of blood T cells in healthy people across ages. Study-wide points: Unsorted PBMCs prevented conclusive naive versus antigen-experienced comparison. In these data, TCR beta diversity tracked strongly with naive T cell percentage.

The CDR3 is 14 residues long. Trimming took off 8 bases at V and 0 bases at J, with 12 bases between the two ends. Per germline, CDR1 MNHNS and CDR2 SASEGT. The second PCR ran roughly 7 to 12 cycles with a sample-barcoded 5' primer and J-beta primers. Each cDNA molecule was tagged by a template-switch adaptor that had 12 random nucleotides. TCRdb independently ran MiXCR on the 5' RACE reads; one entry per CDR3 protein. Here the sample spans some 900,000 distinct CDR3 sequences, roughly 43% being singletons. A note on this clonotype: Its antigen is unknown.

The sequence was collected from a man aged 30 to 39 in good health. The chain couples TRBV6-1 to TRBJ2-3; D gene ambiguous. Sequenced material: blood. CDR3: CASSEDSSTDTQYF. Written as DNA, the CDR3 is TGTGCCAGCTCTGAAGATTCTAGCACAGATACGCAGTATTTT.